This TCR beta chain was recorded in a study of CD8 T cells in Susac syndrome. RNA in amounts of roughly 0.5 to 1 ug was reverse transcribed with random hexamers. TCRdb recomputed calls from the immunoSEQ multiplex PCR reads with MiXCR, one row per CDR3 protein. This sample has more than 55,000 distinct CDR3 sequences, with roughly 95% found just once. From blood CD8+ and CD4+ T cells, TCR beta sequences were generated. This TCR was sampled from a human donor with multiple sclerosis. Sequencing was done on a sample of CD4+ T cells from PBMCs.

DNA for the CDR3: TGTGCCAGCAGTCGAGCAGGGAGCTCCTATAATTCACCCCTCCACTTT. This translates into CASSRAGSSYNSPLHF. The genes are TRBV6-1 and TRBJ1-6; D is perhaps TRBD1 (5 bases). Germline CDR1 reads MNHNS; CDR2 reads SASEGT. This CDR3 region has 16 residues. The V end lost 5 bases, the J end lost 0 bases, and 11 bases lay between the germline ends.